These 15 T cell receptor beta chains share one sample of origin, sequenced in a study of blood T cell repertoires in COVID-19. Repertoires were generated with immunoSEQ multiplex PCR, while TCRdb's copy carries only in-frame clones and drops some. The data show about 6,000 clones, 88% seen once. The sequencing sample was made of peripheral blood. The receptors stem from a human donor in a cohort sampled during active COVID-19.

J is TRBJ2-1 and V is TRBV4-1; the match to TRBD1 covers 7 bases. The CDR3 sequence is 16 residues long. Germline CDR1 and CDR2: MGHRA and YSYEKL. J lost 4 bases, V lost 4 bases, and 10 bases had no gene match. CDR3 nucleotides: TGCGCCAGCAGCCCAGGACAGGCCCCAGCGTACAATGAGCAGTTCTTC. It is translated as CASSPGQAPAYNEQFF.

The CDR3 nucleotides are TGTGCCATCAGTGGGGCAGGGGGCGGCGGCACTGAAGCTTTCTTT. Protein product: CAISGAGGGGTEAFF. The chain recombines TRBV10-3 with TRBJ1-1; TRBD1 matches at 8 bases. The CDR3 has 15 amino acids. Germline assignment: CDR1 ENHRY and CDR2 SYGVKD. Trimming cost V 4 bases and J 4 bases; bases outside gene matches: 8.

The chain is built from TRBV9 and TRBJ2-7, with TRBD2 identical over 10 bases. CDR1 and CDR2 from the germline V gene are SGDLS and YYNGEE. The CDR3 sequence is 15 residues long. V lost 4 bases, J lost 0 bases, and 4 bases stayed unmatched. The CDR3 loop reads CASSRLAGSSYEQYF. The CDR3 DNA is TGTGCCAGCAGCCGACTAGCGGGCAGCTCCTACGAGCAGTACTTC.

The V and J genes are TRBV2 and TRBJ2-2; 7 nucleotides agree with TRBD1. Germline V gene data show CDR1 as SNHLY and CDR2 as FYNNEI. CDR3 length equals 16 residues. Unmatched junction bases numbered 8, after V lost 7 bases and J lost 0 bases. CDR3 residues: CASTETGTANTGELFF. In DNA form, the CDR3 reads TGTGCCAGCACGGAGACCGGGACAGCGAACACCGGGGAGCTGTTTTTT. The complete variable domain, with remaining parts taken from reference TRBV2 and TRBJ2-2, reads EPEVTQTPSHQVTQMGQEVILRCVPISNHLYFYWYRQILGQKVEFLVSFYNNEISEKSEIFDDQFSVERPDGSNFTLKIRSTKLEDSAMYFCASTETGTANTGELFFGEGSRLTVL.

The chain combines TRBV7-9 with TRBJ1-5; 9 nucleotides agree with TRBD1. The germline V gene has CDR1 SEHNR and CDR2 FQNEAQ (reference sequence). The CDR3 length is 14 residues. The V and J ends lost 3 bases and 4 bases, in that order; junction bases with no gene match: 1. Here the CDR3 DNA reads TGTGCCAGCAGCTTGACAGGGGGAAATCAGCCCCAGCATTTT. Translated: CASSLTGGNQPQHF.

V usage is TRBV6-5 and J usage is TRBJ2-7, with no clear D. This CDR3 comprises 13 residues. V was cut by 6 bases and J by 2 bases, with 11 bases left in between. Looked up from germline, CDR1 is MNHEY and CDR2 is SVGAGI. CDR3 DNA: TGTGCCAGCAGCCTGACACCGACCTACGAGCAGTACTTC. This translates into CASSLTPTYEQYF.

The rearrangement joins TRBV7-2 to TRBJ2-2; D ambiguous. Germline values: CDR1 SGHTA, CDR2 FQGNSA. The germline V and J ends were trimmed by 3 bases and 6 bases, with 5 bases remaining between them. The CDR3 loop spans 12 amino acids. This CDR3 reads CASSFGPGELFF. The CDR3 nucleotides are TGTGCCAGCAGCTTTGGCCCCGGGGAGCTGTTTTTT.

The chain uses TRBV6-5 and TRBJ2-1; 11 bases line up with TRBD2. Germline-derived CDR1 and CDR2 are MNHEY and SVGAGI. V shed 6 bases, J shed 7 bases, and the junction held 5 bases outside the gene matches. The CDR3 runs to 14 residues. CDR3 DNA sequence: TGTGCCAGCAGCGTACTAGCGGGAGTGAATGAGCAGTTCTTC. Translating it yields CASSVLAGVNEQFF.

The CDR3 is CASSFTANTEAFF. The CDR3 bases are TGTGCCAGCAGCTTTACAGCGAACACTGAAGCTTTCTTT. The gene calls are TRBV5-5 and TRBJ1-1; D is undetermined. CDR1 is SGHKS and CDR2 is YYEKEE in the germline V gene (reference sequence). CDR3 length: 13 residues. Trimming cost V 2 bases and J 1 base, with 6 bases left between them.

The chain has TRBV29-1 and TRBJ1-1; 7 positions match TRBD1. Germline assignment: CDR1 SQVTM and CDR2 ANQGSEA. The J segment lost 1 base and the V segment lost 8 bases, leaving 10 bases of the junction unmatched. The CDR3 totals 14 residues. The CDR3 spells CSTSVGTANTEAFF. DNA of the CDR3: TGCAGCACATCTGTAGGGACAGCGAACACTGAAGCTTTCTTT.

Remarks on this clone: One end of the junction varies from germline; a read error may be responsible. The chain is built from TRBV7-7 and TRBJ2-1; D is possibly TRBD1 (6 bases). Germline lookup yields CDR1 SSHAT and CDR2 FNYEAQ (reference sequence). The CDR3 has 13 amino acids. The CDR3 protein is CASSLAGDNEQFF. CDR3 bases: TGTGCTAGCAGCTTAGCAGGGGACAATGAGCAGTTCTTC.

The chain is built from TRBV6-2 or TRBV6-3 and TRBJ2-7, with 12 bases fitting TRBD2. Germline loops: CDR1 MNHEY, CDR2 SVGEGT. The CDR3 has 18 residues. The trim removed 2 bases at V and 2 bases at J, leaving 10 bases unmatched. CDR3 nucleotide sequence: TGTGCCAGCAGTTACGACACCTTACGGACTAGCGGGGCCTACGAGCAGTACTTC. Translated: CASSYDTLRTSGAYEQYF.

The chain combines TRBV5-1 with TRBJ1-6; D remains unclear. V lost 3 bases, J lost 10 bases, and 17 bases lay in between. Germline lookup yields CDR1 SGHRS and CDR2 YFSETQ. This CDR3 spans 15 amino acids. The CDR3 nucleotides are TGCGCCAGCAGCTACGGACCAGGCGAGGGATCACCCCTCCACTTT. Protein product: CASSYGPGEGSPLHF. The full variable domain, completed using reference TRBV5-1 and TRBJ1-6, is KAGVTQTPRYLIKTRGQQVTLSCSPISGHRSVSWYQQTPGQGLQFLFEYFSETQRNKGNFPGRFSGRQFSNSRSEMNVSTLELGDSALYLCASSYGPGEGSPLHFGNGTRLTVT.

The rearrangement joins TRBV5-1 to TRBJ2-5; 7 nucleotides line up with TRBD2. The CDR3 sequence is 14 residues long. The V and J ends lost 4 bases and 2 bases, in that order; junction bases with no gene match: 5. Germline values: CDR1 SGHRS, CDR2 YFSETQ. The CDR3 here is CASSPGTIQETQYF. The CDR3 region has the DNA TGCGCCAGCAGCCCAGGGACTATACAAGAGACCCAGTACTTC.

CDR3 sequence: CASSSTGTGQYF. The CDR3 nucleotides are TGTGCCAGCAGTTCGACCGGGACTGGGCAGTACTTC. This chain uses TRBV6-2 or TRBV6-3 with TRBJ2-7, with a weak D call TRBD2 (6 bases). The CDR3 has 12 residues. Germline V CDR1 and CDR2: MNHEY, SVGEGT. With 4 bases removed from V and 9 bases from J, the gap between germline ends came to 13 bases.